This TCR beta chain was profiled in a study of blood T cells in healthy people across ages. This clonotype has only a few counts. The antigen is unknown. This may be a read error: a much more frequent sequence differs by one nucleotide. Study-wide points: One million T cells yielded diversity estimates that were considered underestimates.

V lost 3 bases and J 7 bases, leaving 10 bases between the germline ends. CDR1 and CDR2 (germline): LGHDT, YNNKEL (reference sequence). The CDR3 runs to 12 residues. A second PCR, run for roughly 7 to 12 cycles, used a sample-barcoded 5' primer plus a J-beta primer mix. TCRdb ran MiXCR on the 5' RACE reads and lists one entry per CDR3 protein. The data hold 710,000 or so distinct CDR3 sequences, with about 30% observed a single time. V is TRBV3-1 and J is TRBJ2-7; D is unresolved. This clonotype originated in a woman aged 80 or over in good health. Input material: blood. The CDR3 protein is CASSHATHEQYF. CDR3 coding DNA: TGTGCCAGCAGCCACGCAACCCATGAGCAGTACTTC.